A single sample is the source of the 21 T cell receptor beta chains below, sequenced in a study of monozygotic twins with inflammatory bowel disease. Reprocessing the 5' RACE reads, TCRdb reports a single entry for every CDR3 protein and omits DNA. The listing contains around 210,000 distinct CDR3 sequences. Sequencing input: blood. These receptor sequences come from a human donor with ulcerative colitis or Crohn's disease, or a healthy co-twin of an affected twin (not recorded which).

The chain combines TRBV12-3 or TRBV12-4 with TRBJ1-1. The CDR3 runs 13 residues. The CDR3 loop reads CASSLLGVTEAFF.

The CDR3: CASIYRRSPSSYNEQFF. The rearrangement uses TRBV9 and TRBJ2-1; TCRdb gives TRBD1 as the D gene, but with no DNA this cannot be confirmed. The V gene's germline CDR1 is SGDLS and CDR2 YYNGEE. There are 17 residues in the CDR3.

The rearrangement uses TRBV7-8 and TRBJ2-3; the TCRdb D gene call, TRBD1, has no DNA to confirm it. Looked up from germline, CDR1 is SGHVS and CDR2 is FQNEAQ. This CDR3 is built from 17 residues. The CDR3 loop is CASSEGFSGGYTDTQYF.

This chain uses TRBV5-1 with TRBJ2-7; TCRdb's D call of TRBD1 is untestable without DNA. The CDR3 extends over 16 amino acids. Germline V gives CDR1 SGHRS, CDR2 YFSETQ. The chain's CDR3 is CASSLPTGTLKGEQYF.

The chain combines TRBV27 with TRBJ1-5. CDR3 length: 14 amino acids. Germline lookup yields CDR1 MNHEY and CDR2 SMNVEV (reference sequence). The CDR3 protein is CAPGEVYSNQPQHF.

This sequence joins TRBV28 and TRBJ1-1; TCRdb calls TRBD1, which cannot be checked without DNA. Germline CDR1 is MDHEN and CDR2 is SYDVKM. The CDR3 totals 15 residues. This CDR3 reads CASSPSGTGLTEAFF.

The chain combines TRBV12-3 or TRBV12-4 with TRBJ2-1. The CDR3 spans 16 residues. The CDR3 reads CASSLVRGSSYNEQFF.

The chain carries TRBV28 and TRBJ2-3; the TCRdb D gene call, TRBD2, has no DNA to confirm it. Per the germline V gene, CDR1 is MDHEN and CDR2 is SYDVKM. The CDR3 spans 16 residues. CDR3 region: CASSYRLAGEADTQYF. The full variable domain, in which reference TRBV28 and TRBJ2-3 provide the parts outside the CDR3, is DVKVTQSSRYLVKRTGEKVFLECVQDMDHENMFWYRQDPGLGLRLIYFSYDVKMKEKGDIPEGYSVSREKKERFSLILESASTNQTSMYLCASSYRLAGEADTQYFGPGTRLTVL.

This chain links TRBV11-3 with TRBJ2-3; the D gene TCRdb calls, TRBD2, cannot be checked with no DNA. Germline V gene sequence: CDR1 SGHNT, CDR2 YENEEA. This CDR3 contains 17 residues. This chain's CDR3 is CASSIGTSGSPTDTQYF.

The chain uses TRBV7-6 and TRBJ2-7; TCRdb indicates TRBD2, and absent DNA this call remains unverified. The CDR3 contains 16 residues. Looked up from germline, CDR1 is SGHVS and CDR2 is FNYEAQ. This chain's CDR3 is CASSLSPAGEGYEQYF.

The chain employs TRBV29-1 and TRBJ2-3; as DNA is missing, the TRBD2 call by TCRdb cannot be tested. The CDR3 runs to 13 residues. Germline values: CDR1 SQVTM, CDR2 ANQGSEA. The CDR3 reads CSVGESRLAGNRF.

V usage is TRBV5-1 and J usage is TRBJ2-4; checking the TCRdb D call of TRBD1 is not possible without DNA. Germline CDR1 and CDR2: SGHRS and YFSETQ. The CDR3 is 15 amino acids. The CDR3 sequence is CASSYDRDIKNIQYF.

The chain joins TRBV7-9 to TRBJ2-3; TCRdb calls TRBD1, which cannot be checked without DNA. This CDR3 has 17 amino acids. Germline loops: CDR1 SEHNR, CDR2 FQNEAQ (reference sequence). This CDR3 is CASSRRGGIGGTDTQYF.

The chain has TRBV29-1 and TRBJ2-5. The CDR3 runs 13 residues. Germline loops: CDR1 SQVTM, CDR2 ANQGSEA. CDR3 sequence reads: CSALRTYQETQYF.

CDR3 in amino acids: CASSSSNNYGYTF. The chain carries TRBV6-6 and TRBJ1-2. The length of the CDR3 is 13 residues. CDR1 and CDR2 from the germline V gene are MNHNY and SVGAGI (reference sequence).

The rearrangement uses TRBV5-1 and TRBJ2-7. The CDR3 contains 15 residues. Germline V gene data show CDR1 as SGHRS and CDR2 as YFSETQ. The CDR3 spells CASSLATGALYEQYF.

The CDR3: CSARDGGQNTEAFF. V and J are TRBV29-1 and TRBJ1-1; no DNA is available, so the TRBD1 call from TCRdb remains unchecked. There are 14 residues in the CDR3. Germline CDR1 reads SQVTM; CDR2 reads ANQGSEA.

The chain recombines TRBV5-4 with TRBJ2-3; TCRdb names TRBD2, which stays unverified in the absence of DNA. Germline V gives CDR1 SGHNT, CDR2 YYREEE (reference sequence). The CDR3 is 13 residues long. The CDR3 loop reads CASSLQLADTQYF.

The genes are TRBV7-9 and TRBJ2-5. CDR1 is SEHNR and CDR2 is FQNEAQ in the germline V gene (reference sequence). CDR3 length: 14 amino acids. The CDR3 spells CASSLFNLLETQYF.

The rearrangement uses TRBV12-3 or TRBV12-4 and TRBJ2-1; TCRdb proposes TRBD1, but this gene call is untestable without DNA. The length of the CDR3 is 15 residues. This CDR3 is CASSFWGRVYNEQFF.

This sequence joins TRBV4-1 and TRBJ2-2. The germline CDR1 and CDR2 sequences are MGHRA and YSYEKL. The CDR3 consists of 17 residues. This chain's CDR3 is CASSQRETASNTGELFF.